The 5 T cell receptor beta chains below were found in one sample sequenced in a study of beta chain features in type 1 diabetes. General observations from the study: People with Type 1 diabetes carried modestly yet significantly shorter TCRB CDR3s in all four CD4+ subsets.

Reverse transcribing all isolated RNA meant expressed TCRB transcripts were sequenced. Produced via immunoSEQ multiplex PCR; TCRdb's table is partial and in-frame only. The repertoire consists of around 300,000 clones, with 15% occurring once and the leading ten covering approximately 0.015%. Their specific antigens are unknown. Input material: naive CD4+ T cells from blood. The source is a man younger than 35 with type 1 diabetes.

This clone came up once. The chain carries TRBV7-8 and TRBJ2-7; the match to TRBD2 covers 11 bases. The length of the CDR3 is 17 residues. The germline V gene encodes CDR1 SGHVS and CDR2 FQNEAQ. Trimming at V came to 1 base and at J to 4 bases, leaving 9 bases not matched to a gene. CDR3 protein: CASSLVSLGLAAYEQYF. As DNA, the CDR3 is TGTGCCAGCAGCTTAGTATCGTTGGGACTAGCGGCTTACGAGCAGTACTTC.

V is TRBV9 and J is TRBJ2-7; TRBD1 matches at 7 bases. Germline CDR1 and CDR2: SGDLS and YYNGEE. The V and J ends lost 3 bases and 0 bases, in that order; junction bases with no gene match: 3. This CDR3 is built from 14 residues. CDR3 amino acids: CASSGRQGSYEQYF. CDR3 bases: TGTGCCAGCAGCGGTCGACAGGGCTCCTACGAGCAGTACTTC.

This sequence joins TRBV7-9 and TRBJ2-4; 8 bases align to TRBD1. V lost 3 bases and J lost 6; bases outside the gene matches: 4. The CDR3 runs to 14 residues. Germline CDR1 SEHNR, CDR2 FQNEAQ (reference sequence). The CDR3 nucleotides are TGTGCCAGCAGCTTTACAGGGGGTCGAAACATTCAGTACTTC. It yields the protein CASSFTGGRNIQYF.

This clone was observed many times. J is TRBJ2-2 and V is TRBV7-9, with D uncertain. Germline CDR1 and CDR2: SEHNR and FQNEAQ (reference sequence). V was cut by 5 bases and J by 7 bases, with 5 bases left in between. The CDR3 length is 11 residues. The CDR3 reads CASSPDGELFF. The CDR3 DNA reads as TGTGCCAGCAGCCCAGACGGGGAGCTGTTTTTT.

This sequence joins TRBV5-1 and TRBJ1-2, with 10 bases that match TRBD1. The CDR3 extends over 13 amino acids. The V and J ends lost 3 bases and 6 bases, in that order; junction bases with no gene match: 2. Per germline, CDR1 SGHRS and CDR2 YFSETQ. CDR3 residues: CASSSGTGDGYTF. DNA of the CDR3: TGCGCCAGCAGCTCCGGGACAGGGGATGGCTACACCTTC.